The rows below give T cell receptor beta chains drawn from one sample of a study of shared clonotypes between healthy human individuals. Sequencing was performed with immunoSEQ multiplex PCR; in TCRdb, only in-frame clones are kept and a portion is missing. The table shows a few million clones, with 93% occurring only once. Material: naive CD4+ T cells from PBMCs. The receptors were gathered from a man aged 18 to 30 in good health. Some clones in this sample may be carry-over from other donors' samples. Both conserved end residues are part of each CDR3. The order of the fields is CDR3 length, V gene, D gene, J gene, clone size, CDR3 protein, CDR3 DNA. The D gene is left open where the match is weak. Clone size is given for some rows only: seen once, a few or many times, or a class if the clone is expanded.

16	TRBV5-1	TRBD2	TRBJ2-2	-	CASSTTIAGVDGELFF	TGCGCCAGCAGCACTACAATAGCGGGAGTGGACGGGGAGCTGTTTTTT
16	TRBV7-9	TRBD1	TRBJ1-3	-	CASSQDQGVGGNTIYF	TGTGCCAGCAGCCAGGATCAGGGGGTAGGCGGAAACACCATATATTTT
17	TRBV5-1	TRBD2	TRBJ2-5	-	CASSLGLAGWSEETQYF	TGCGCCAGCAGCTTGGGACTAGCGGGTTGGTCGGAGGAGACCCAGTACTTC
16	TRBV5-1	-	TRBJ2-7	-	CASSLEWDTQTYEQYF	TGCGCCAGCAGCTTGGAATGGGACACACAAACCTACGAGCAGTACTTC
14	TRBV15	-	TRBJ1-4	-	CATSRGGAEEKLFF	TGTGCCACCAGCAGAGGGGGGGCGGAAGAAAAACTGTTTTTT
16	TRBV5-1	-	TRBJ2-2	once	CASSERGTSNTGELFF	TGCGCCAGCAGCGAGCGTGGGACAAGTAACACCGGGGAGCTGTTTTTT
14	TRBV6-5	-	TRBJ1-5	few	CASSGRGGNQPQHF	TGTGCCAGCAGTGGCCGGGGAGGCAATCAGCCCCAGCATTTT
17	TRBV28	-	TRBJ1-1	-	CASSPTLVRTRGAEAFF	TGTGCCAGCAGTCCGACCCTCGTTCGGACGAGAGGCGCTGAAGCTTTCTTT
14	TRBV2	TRBD1	TRBJ1-1	-	CASSADRVDTEAFF	TGTGCCAGCAGTGCGGACAGGGTTGACACTGAAGCTTTCTTT
17	TRBV10-3	-	TRBJ2-4	once	CAISERGTALAKNIQYF	TGTGCCATCAGTGAGCGGGGGACGGCTTTAGCCAAAAACATTCAGTACTTC
14	TRBV5-1	TRBD1	TRBJ2-7	-	CASSLGGQTYEQYF	TGCGCCAGCAGCTTGGGGGGACAGACCTACGAGCAGTACTTC
14	TRBV5-1	-	TRBJ2-7	-	CASSFSRRDYEQYF	TGCGCCAGCAGCTTTTCCAGGCGTGACTACGAGCAGTACTTC
14	TRBV6-6	TRBD2	TRBJ2-7	-	CASSYYGPGGEQYF	TGTGCCAGCAGTTACTACGGGCCCGGGGGGGAGCAGTACTTC
14	TRBV29-1	TRBD2	TRBJ2-5	-	CGLRAGVQGETQYF	TGCGGCCTGAGGGCGGGGGTCCAGGGAGAGACCCAGTACTTC
11	TRBV20-1	-	TRBJ1-2	-	CTPGTVYGYTF	TGCACCCCAGGGACGGTCTATGGCTACACCTTC
15	TRBV4-2	-	TRBJ1-1	once	CASSQVRGRETEAFF	TGTGCCAGCAGCCAAGTTCGGGGGAGGGAGACTGAAGCTTTCTTT
14	TRBV5-1	-	TRBJ1-1	-	CASSLVESSTEAFF	TGCGCCAGCAGCCTGGTGGAGTCCTCCACTGAAGCTTTCTTT
13	TRBV5-1	-	TRBJ1-4	once	CASSFRTNEKLFF	TGCGCCAGCAGCTTCCGTACTAATGAAAAACTGTTTTTT
11	TRBV2	-	TRBJ1-1	-	CASRDVTEAFF	TGTGCCAGCAGGGACGTGACGGAAGCTTTCTTT
15	TRBV7-2	-	TRBJ2-1	-	CASSQQGHSYNEQFF	TGTGCCAGCAGCCAGCAGGGTCATTCCTACAATGAGCAGTTCTTC
16	TRBV7-2	-	TRBJ2-1	once	CASSLFGVGNYNEQFF	TGTGCCAGCAGCTTATTCGGAGTCGGGAATTACAATGAGCAGTTCTTC
14	TRBV7-9	-	TRBJ1-1	-	CASSLYSLNTEAFF	TGTGCCAGCAGCTTATACAGCCTTAACACTGAAGCTTTCTTT
11	TRBV20-1	-	TRBJ1-2	-	CSAMINYGYTF	TGCAGTGCTATGATTAACTATGGCTACACCTTC
12	TRBV28	-	TRBJ1-3	-	CVVEGTGNTIYF	TGTGTCGTTGAGGGGACTGGAAACACCATATATTTT
16	TRBV28	-	TRBJ1-2	-	CASSFPLGGQNYGYTF	TGTGCCAGCAGTTTTCCTCTCGGAGGGCAAAACTATGGCTACACCTTC
16	TRBV18	-	TRBJ2-2	-	CASSPPVGVNTGELFF	TGTGCCAGCTCACCACCGGTGGGAGTGAACACCGGGGAGCTGTTTTTT
14	TRBV11-2	TRBD1	TRBJ2-7	-	CASSRTTGAYEQYF	TGTGCCAGCAGTCGTACTACAGGGGCGTACGAGCAGTACTTC
14	TRBV6-1	-	TRBJ2-6	-	CATKPDPGANVLTF	TGTGCCACGAAACCCGACCCTGGGGCCAACGTCCTGACTTTC
15	TRBV6-4	-	TRBJ2-5	-	CASSDPGSGQETQYF	TGTGCCAGCAGTGACCCCGGGAGTGGGCAAGAGACCCAGTACTTC
13	TRBV6-5	-	TRBJ2-7	-	CASKGPGSYEQYF	TGTGCCAGCAAAGGACCGGGATCCTACGAGCAGTACTTC
15	TRBV5-1	-	TRBJ2-1	few	CASSLVAVAYNEQFF	TGCGCCAGCAGCTTGGTTGCTGTGGCGTACAATGAGCAGTTCTTC